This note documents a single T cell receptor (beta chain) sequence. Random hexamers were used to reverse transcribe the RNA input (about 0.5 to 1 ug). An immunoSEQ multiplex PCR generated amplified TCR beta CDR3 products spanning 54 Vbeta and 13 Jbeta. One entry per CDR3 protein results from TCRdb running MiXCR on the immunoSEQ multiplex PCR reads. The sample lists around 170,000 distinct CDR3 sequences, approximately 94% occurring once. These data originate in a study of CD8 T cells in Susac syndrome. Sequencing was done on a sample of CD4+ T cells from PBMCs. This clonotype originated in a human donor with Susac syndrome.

The CDR3 loop is CSVARGQGQPLHF. The CDR3 coding sequence is TGCAGCGTCGCCCGGGGACAGGGGCAACCCCTCCACTTT. This chain uses TRBV29-1 with TRBJ1-6; 10 nucleotides agree with TRBD1. Germline CDR1 reads SQVTM; CDR2 reads ANQGSEA. This CDR3 has 13 amino acids. Trimming removed 6 bases from V and 12 bases from J; junction bases left unmatched: 8.